One sample yielded the 2 T cell receptor beta chains listed below, sequenced in a study of spatial heterogeneity in lung cancer. Each CDR3 protein gets one entry after TCRdb re-called the 5' RACE reads with MiXCR. The sample holds about 24,000 distinct CDR3 sequences, roughly 10% seen once. Study observations and caveats: The study found that expanded intratumoral alpha and beta TCR counts tracked tumor mutation counts.

These receptors have no known antigen. Time point reported: sample taken at primary tumor resection. The sample in question was lung tumor tissue, obtained at surgery. The receptors come from a male donor with early-stage non-small cell lung cancer.

The chain uses TRBV7-6 and TRBJ2-7, with 8 bases lining up with TRBD2. The CDR3 spans 19 residues. The junction had 19 bases not matched to a gene; V was cut back by 1 base and J by 5 bases. From germline, CDR1 is SGHVS and CDR2 FNYEAQ. The DNA for the CDR3 is TGTGCCAGCAGCTTAGTCCCTTTGGGAAGCCCGGGACTAGTAAACGAGCAGTACTTC. Translating gives CASSLVPLGSPGLVNEQYF.

This clonotype is medium-sized. This chain links TRBV28 with TRBJ2-7; D perhaps matches TRBD1 (6 bases). Trimming took 9 bases from V and 4 from J, leaving 13 bases between them. Germline CDR1 is MDHEN and CDR2 is SYDVKM. The CDR3 contains 12 residues. The CDR3: CASSRTAYEQYF. CDR3 coding DNA: TGTGCCAGTTCGAGGACAGCATACGAGCAGTACTTC.